The 11 T cell receptor beta chains reported below all come from one sample, sequenced in a study of sequential checkpoint blockade in melanoma. Treatment of the sample: randomized to nivolumab then ipilimumab (arm A) or the reverse (arm B). Data came from immunoSEQ multiplex PCR; TCRdb stores just in-frame clones and leaves some out. The data hold some 2,000 clones, with around 20% observed a single time. Source: tumor tissue (inferred from file names), taken from a patient given nivolumab and ipilimumab in sequence. These TCRs come from a human donor with melanoma.

The sample holds a few counts of this clone. The J gene is TRBJ2-2, the V gene TRBV18, with no clear D. The V gene lost 2 bases and the J gene lost 3 bases, with 7 bases spanning the gap. The CDR3 runs 14 residues. The V gene's germline CDR1 is KGHSH and CDR2 LQKENI. The CDR3 coding sequence is TGTGCCAGCTCACCATTACTCGACACCGGGGAGCTGTTTTTT. Encoded protein: CASSPLLDTGELFF.

This clone was observed a few times. J is TRBJ2-7 and V is TRBV28; perhaps D is TRBD1 or TRBD2 (7 bases each). Trimming stripped 3 bases from V and 7 bases from J, with 13 bases between. This CDR3 region has 13 residues. Germline V CDR1 and CDR2: MDHEN, SYDVKM. The DNA of the CDR3 is TGTGCCAGCAGTTTGGGGACAGCGGGGGAGCAGTACTTC. It codes for CASSLGTAGEQYF.

Relative to its sample, this clone is medium-sized. Here the CDR3 reads CASHLGQGISDYTF. Here the CDR3 DNA reads TGTGCCAGCCACCTGGGACAGGGAATCTCGGACTACACCTTC. The rearrangement links TRBV11-3 to TRBJ1-2; the match to TRBD1 covers 9 bases. Germline V CDR1 and CDR2: SGHNT, YENEEA. This CDR3 is built from 14 residues. The trim removed 8 bases at V and 10 bases at J, leaving 14 bases unmatched.

This clone was counted a single time. V is TRBV18 and J is TRBJ2-2; D possibly corresponds to TRBD1 (6 bases). There are 15 residues in the CDR3. Germline V gives CDR1 KGHSH, CDR2 LQKENI. Deletions cut 2 bases from V and 1 base from J, with 8 bases between. CDR3 sequence (DNA): TGTGCCAGCTCACCAAGGACAGTGAACACCGGGGAGCTGTTTTTT. Translation gives CASSPRTVNTGELFF.

By share, this clone ranks as medium-sized (0.01 to 0.1%). The chain joins TRBV11-3 to TRBJ1-3, with D tentatively TRBD1 (6 bases). Germline CDR1 is SGHNT and CDR2 is YENEEA. The length of the CDR3 is 16 residues. V gave up 4 bases and J gave up 1 base, with 14 bases separating them. The CDR3 DNA is TGTGCCAGCAGCTCAGGGGCGCGGAGTTCTGGAAACACCATATATTTT. Translated, it gives CASSSGARSSGNTIYF.

This chain uses TRBV30 with TRBJ1-5; 9 bases map to TRBD1. The CDR3 length is 12 residues. V was pared by 5 bases and J by 7 bases, with 3 bases of the junction left unmatched. From germline, CDR1 is GTSNPN and CDR2 SVGIG (reference sequence). Here the CDR3 DNA reads TGTGCCTGGGGACAGGGGAGACAGCCCCAGCATTTT. It translates to CAWGQGRQPQHF.

This clone is medium-sized (0.01 to 0.1%). This chain connects TRBV11-3 to TRBJ2-3, with 9 bases lining up with TRBD2. Germline loops: CDR1 SGHNT, CDR2 YENEEA. CDR3 size: 17 residues. J lost 2 bases, V lost 5 bases, and 11 bases had no gene match. The CDR3 region has the DNA TGTGCCAGCAGCCCTAGGAGGCTAGCGGGGTCCACAGATACGCAGTATTTT. Translation gives CASSPRRLAGSTDTQYF.

This clone was counted a few times. V gene TRBV23-1 combines with J gene TRBJ1-5, with D unresolved. TRBV23-1 is an ORF, with its function uncertain. The CDR3 extends over 18 amino acids. The V end lost 6 bases, the J end lost 0 bases, and 21 bases lay between the germline ends. The CDR3, as DNA: TGCGCCAGCAGCCAAGAATTGTCAGACATAATTAGCAATCAGCCCCAGCATTTT. Its protein is CASSQELSDIISNQPQHF.

This clone was observed a handful of times. The chain combines TRBV5-1 with TRBJ1-1; no definite D call. The CDR3 has 14 residues. Trimming left V 5 bases short and J 1 base short, with 12 bases between. The V gene's germline CDR1 is SGHRS and CDR2 YFSETQ. DNA of the CDR3: TGCGCCAGCAGGGTAGACGGAGGGAACACTGAAGCTTTCTTT. This translates into CASRVDGGNTEAFF.

By proportion, this clone is medium-sized. V and J are TRBV6-8 and TRBJ1-1; D gene unclear. V lost 6 bases and J 1 base, leaving 9 bases between the germline ends. Germline values: CDR1 MNHGY, CDR2 SAAAGT. This CDR3 is 13 amino acids long. In DNA, the CDR3 is TGTGCCAGCAGCCGAATGGAGAACACTGAAGCTTTCTTT. Its protein product is CASSRMENTEAFF.

CDR3 sequence reads: CASTPGGGIGNTEAFF. The CDR3 nucleotides are TGTGCCAGTACCCCCGGCGGGGGGATTGGTAACACTGAAGCTTTCTTT. This rearrangement joins TRBV19 to TRBJ1-1; D perhaps matches TRBD1 (5 bases). CDR3 length: 16 amino acids. V was trimmed by 7 bases and J by 2 bases, leaving 20 bases between them. Germline V lookup: CDR1 LNHDA, CDR2 SQIVND (reference sequence).